This T cell receptor beta chain came from a study of shared clonotypes between healthy human individuals. Study findings and constraints: Researchers found naive subsets generally carried larger estimated richness than memory subsets. Since donors were few, the genetic and exposure-history diversity represented was limited. Between a few donors, naive CD4 clonotypes were shared at a level of about 5%.

The V and J ends lost 1 base and 4 bases, in that order; junction bases with no gene match: 11. The CDR3 extends over 18 amino acids. The germline V gene encodes CDR1 KGHSH and CDR2 LQKENI. The study separated CD4+ cells into CD45RA+ naive and CD45RA-negative memory subsets. Comment on this clone: The antigen is undetermined.

TCRdb keeps only in-frame clones here, not all; method: immunoSEQ multiplex PCR. Of around 1.4 million clones in the sample, 98% were seen once. The rearrangement links TRBV18 to TRBJ1-1; 11 nucleotides match TRBD1. The clonotype was recovered from a man under 40 in good health. The source material was naive CD4+ T cells sorted from blood. As for subset: CD45RA+ positively selected. For the CDR3, the DNA is TGTGCCAGCTCACCACGGGGACAGGGGGGGGCAAGAGGCACTGAAGCTTTCTTT. Translation: CASSPRGQGGARGTEAFF.